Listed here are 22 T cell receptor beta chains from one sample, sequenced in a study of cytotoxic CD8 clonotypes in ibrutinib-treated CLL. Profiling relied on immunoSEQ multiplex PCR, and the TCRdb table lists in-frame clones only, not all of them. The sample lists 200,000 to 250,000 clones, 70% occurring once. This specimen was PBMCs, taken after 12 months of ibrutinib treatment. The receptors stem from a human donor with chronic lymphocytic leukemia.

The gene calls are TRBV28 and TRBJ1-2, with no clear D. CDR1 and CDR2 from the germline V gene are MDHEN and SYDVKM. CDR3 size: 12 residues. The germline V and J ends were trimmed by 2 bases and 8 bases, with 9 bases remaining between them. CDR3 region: CASSLNGEGYTF. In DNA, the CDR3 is TGTGCCAGCAGTTTAAATGGGGAGGGCTACACCTTC.

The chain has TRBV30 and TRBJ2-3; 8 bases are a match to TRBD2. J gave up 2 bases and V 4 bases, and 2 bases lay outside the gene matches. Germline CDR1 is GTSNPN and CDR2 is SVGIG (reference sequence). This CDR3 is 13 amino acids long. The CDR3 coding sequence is TGTGCCTGGAATAGCGGGAACACAGATACGCAGTATTTT. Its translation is CAWNSGNTDTQYF.

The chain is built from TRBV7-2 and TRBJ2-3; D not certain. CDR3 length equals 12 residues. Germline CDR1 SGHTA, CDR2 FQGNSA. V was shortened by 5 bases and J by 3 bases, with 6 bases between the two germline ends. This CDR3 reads CASSRRTDTQYF. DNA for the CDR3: TGTGCCAGCAGCCGCAGAACAGATACGCAGTATTTT.

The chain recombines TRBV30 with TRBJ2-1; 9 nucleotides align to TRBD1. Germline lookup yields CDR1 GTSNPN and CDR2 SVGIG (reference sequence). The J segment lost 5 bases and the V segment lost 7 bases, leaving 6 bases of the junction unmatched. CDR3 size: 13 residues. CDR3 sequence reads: CAFGTGSHNEQFF. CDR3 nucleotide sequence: TGTGCCTTCGGGACAGGGTCTCACAATGAGCAGTTCTTC.

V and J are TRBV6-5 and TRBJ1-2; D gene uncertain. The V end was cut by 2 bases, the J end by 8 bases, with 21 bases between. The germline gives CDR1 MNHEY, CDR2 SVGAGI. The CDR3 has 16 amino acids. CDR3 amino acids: CASSYLGGHSPLGYTF. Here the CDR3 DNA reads TGTGCCAGCAGTTACCTGGGCGGGCATAGCCCCTTAGGCTACACCTTC.

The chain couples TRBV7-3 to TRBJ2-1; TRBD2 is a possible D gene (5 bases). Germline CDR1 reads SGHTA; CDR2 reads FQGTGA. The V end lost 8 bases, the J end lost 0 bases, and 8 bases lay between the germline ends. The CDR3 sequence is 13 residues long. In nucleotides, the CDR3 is TGTGCCAGCGGCGGGTCCTCCTACAATGAGCAGTTCTTC. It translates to CASGGSSYNEQFF.

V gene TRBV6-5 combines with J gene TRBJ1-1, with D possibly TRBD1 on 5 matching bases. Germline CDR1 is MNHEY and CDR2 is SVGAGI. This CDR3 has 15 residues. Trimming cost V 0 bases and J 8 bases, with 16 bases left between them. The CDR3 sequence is CASSYSVFRESEAFF. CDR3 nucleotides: TGTGCCAGCAGTTACTCAGTTTTCAGGGAATCCGAAGCTTTCTTT.

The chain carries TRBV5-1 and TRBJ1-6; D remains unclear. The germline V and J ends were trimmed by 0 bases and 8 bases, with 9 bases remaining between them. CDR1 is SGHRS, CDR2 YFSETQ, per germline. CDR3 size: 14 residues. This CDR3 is CASSLVPEDSPLHF. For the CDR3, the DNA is TGCGCCAGCAGCTTGGTACCCGAGGATTCACCCCTCCACTTT.

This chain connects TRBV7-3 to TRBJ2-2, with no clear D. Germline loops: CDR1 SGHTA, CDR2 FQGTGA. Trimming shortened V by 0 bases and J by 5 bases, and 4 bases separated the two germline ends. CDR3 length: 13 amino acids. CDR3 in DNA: TGTGCCAGCAGCTTAACAGTTACCGGGGAGCTGTTTTTT. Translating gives CASSLTVTGELFF.

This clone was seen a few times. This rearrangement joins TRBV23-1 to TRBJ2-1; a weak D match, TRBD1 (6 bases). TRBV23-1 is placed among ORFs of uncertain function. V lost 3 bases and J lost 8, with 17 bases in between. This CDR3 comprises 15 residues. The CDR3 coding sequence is TGCGCCAGCAGTCACCCCGTACAGGGTGGTTATGAGCAGTTCTTC. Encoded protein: CASSHPVQGGYEQFF.

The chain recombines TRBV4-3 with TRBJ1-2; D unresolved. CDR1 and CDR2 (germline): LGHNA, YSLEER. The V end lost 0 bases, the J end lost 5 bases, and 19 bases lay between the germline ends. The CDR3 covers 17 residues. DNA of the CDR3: TGCGCCAGCAGCCAAGATGTTAGCGTAGTAAGGGTATATGGCTACACCTTC. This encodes CASSQDVSVVRVYGYTF.

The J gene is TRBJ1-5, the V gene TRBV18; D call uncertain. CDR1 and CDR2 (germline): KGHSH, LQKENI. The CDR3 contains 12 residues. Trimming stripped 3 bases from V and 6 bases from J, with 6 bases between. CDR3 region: CASSPEGQPQHF. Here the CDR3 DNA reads TGTGCCAGCTCACCTGAAGGTCAGCCCCAGCATTTT.

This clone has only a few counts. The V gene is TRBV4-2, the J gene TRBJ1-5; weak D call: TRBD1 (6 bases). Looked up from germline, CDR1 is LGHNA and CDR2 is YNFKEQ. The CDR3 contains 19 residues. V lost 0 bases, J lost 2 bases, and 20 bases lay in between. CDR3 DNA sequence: TGTGCCAGCAGCCAAGATGGGGGCACACGGGCCTTAGGCAATCAGCCCCAGCATTTT. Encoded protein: CASSQDGGTRALGNQPQHF.

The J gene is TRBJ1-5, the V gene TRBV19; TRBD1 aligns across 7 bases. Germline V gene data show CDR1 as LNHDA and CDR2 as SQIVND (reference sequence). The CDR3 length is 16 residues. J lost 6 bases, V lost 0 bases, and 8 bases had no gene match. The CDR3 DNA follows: TGTGCCAGTAGTATAGAACGACAGGGTACTCTTCAGCCCCAGCATTTT. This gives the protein CASSIERQGTLQPQHF.

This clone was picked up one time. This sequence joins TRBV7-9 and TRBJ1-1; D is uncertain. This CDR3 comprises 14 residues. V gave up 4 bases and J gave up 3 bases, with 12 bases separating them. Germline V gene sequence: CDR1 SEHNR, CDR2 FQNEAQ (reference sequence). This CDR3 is CASSSTINYTEAFF. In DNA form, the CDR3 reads TGTGCCAGCAGCTCGACCATCAACTACACTGAAGCTTTCTTT. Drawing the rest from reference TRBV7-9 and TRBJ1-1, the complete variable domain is DTGVSQNPRHKITKRGQNVTFRCDPISEHNRLYWYRQTLGQGPEFLTYFQNEAQLEKSRLLSDRFSAERPKGSFSTLEIQRTEQGDSAMYLCASSSTINYTEAFFGQGTRLTVV.

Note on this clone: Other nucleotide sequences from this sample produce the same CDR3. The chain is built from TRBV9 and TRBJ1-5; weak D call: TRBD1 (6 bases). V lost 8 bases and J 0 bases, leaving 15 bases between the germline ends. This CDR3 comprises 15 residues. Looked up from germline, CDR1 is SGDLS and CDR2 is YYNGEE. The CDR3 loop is CASSGTPYSNQPQHF. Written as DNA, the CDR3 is TGTGCCAGTTCTGGGACACCTTATAGCAATCAGCCCCAGCATTTT.

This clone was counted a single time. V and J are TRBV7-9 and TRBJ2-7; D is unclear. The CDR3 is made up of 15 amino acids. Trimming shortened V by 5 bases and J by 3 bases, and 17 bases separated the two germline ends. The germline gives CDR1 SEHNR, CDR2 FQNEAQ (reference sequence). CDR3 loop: CASSPDGKKNYEQYF. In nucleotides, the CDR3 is TGTGCCAGCAGCCCCGATGGGAAAAAAAACTACGAGCAGTACTTC.

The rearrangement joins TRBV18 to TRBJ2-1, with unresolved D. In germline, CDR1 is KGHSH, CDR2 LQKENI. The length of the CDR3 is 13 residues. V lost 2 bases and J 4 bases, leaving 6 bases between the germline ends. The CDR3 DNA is TGTGCCAGCTCACCAGCGGAATACAATGAGCAGTTCTTC. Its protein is CASSPAEYNEQFF. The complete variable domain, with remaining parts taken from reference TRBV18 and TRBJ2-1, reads NAGVMQNPRHLVRRRGQEARLRCSPMKGHSHVYWYRQLPEEGLKFMVYLQKENIIDESGMPKERFSAEFPKEGPSILRIQQVVRGDSAAYFCASSPAEYNEQFFGPGTRLTVL.

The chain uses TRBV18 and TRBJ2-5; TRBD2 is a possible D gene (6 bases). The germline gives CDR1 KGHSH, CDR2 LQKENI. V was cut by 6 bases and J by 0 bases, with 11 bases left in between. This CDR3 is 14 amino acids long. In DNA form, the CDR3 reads TGTGCCAGCTCTCGAGCGGGTCACCAAGAGACCCAGTACTTC. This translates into CASSRAGHQETQYF.

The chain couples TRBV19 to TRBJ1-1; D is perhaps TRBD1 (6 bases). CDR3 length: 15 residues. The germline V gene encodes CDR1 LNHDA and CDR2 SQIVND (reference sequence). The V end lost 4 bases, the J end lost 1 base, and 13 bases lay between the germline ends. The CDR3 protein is CASSTAGQSNTEAFF. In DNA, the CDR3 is TGTGCCAGTAGTACTGCTGGACAGTCGAACACTGAAGCTTTCTTT.

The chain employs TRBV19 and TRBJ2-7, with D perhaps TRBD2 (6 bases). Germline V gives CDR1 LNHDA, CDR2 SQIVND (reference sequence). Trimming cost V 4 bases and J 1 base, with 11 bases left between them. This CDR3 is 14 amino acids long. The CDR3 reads CASSRKGLSYEQYF. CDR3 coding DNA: TGTGCCAGTAGTAGAAAGGGACTGTCCTACGAGCAGTACTTC.

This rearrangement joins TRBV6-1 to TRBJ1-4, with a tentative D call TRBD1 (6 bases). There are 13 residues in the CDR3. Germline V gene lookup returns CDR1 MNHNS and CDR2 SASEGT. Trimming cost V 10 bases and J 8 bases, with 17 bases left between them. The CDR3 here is CATRTDLREKLFF. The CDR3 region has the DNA TGTGCCACGCGGACAGATCTGAGGGAAAAACTGTTTTTT.